This TCR beta chain comes out of a study of T cell repertoires in cytomegalovirus infection. MiXCR was run by TCRdb on the reads, yielding one entry per CDR3 protein. The top ten clones hold around 45% of a sample with about 470,000 distinct CDR3 sequences, more than 40% of them seen once. In its sample, this clonotype was seen a few times. Its antigen remains unknown. Germline CDR1 reads MNHNS; CDR2 reads SASEGT. Trimming cost V 2 bases and J 0 bases, with 7 bases left between them. This CDR3 is 15 amino acids long. The source was cultured PBMCs, collected from culture after CMV antigen stimulation. The genes are TRBV6-1 and TRBJ2-2; perhaps TRBD2 as D (5 bases). This TCR came from a human donor in good health (CMV status not recorded). Some clones in this sample may be carry-over from other donors' samples. The chain's CDR3 is CASSEWGANTGELFF. CDR3 in DNA: TGTGCCAGCAGTGAATGGGGAGCGAACACCGGGGAGCTGTTTTTT.